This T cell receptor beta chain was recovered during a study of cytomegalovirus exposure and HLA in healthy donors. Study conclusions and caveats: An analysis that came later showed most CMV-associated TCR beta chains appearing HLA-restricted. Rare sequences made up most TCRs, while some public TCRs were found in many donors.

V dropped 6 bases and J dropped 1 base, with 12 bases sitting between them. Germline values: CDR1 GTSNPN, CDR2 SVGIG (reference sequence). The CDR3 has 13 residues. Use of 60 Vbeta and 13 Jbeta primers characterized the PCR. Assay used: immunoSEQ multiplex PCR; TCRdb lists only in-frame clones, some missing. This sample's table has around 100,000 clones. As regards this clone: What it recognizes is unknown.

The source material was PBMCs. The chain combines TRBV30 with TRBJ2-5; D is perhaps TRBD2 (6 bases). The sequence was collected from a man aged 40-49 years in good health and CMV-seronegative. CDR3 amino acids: CACFTSPQETQYF. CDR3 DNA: TGTGCCTGTTTCACTAGCCCCCAAGAGACCCAGTACTTC. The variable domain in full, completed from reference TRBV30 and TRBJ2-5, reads SQTIHQWPATLVQPVGSPLSLECTVEGTSNPNLYWYRQAAGRGLQLLFYSVGIGQISSEVPQNLSASRPQDRQFILSSKKLLLSDSGFYLCACFTSPQETQYFGPGTRLLVL.